The 21 T cell receptor beta chains below were found in one sample sequenced in a study of T cell repertoires in cytomegalovirus infection. Antigens of these TCRs are unknown. TCRdb itself ran the reads through MiXCR, one entry per CDR3 protein. The table includes around 570,000 distinct CDR3 sequences, under 45% detected once. Sequencing used cultured PBMCs, obtained from culture after CMV antigen stimulation. Receptor source: a human donor in good health (CMV status not recorded). Some clones in this sample may be carry-over from other donors' samples.

In its sample, this clonotype was seen once. The V and J genes are TRBV5-6 and TRBJ2-2; D unresolved. The V gene's germline CDR1 is SGHDT and CDR2 YYEEEE. The CDR3 extends over 15 amino acids. The V and J ends lost 6 bases and 3 bases respectively, with 15 bases between them. The CDR3 bases are TGTGCCAGCACCAAAACCGAGTATCACACCGGGGAGCTGTTTTTT. Protein: CASTKTEYHTGELFF.

The chain joins TRBV12-3 or TRBV12-4 to TRBJ2-7; no clear D. V was clipped by 2 bases and J by 2 bases, with 10 bases between them. This CDR3 spans 14 amino acids. The CDR3 DNA follows: TGTGCCAGCAGTTTATACGTAGGGCCCTACGAGCAGTACTTC. This encodes CASSLYVGPYEQYF.

This clonotype was detected only once. This chain connects TRBV27 to TRBJ2-3; D is unclear. Trimming removed 5 bases from V and 2 bases from J, with 14 bases in between. CDR1 and CDR2 (germline): MNHEY, SMNVEV (reference sequence). The CDR3 extends over 15 amino acids. This chain's CDR3 is CASSESVSSTDTQYF. The CDR3 DNA reads as TGTGCCAGCAGTGAATCGGTCAGTTCCACAGATACGCAGTATTTT.

This clonotype was recorded at least ten times. CDR3 DNA sequence: TGTGCCAGCAGCTCCCTGCGGGGGAGCTCCTACAATGAGCAGTTCTTC. It translates to CASSSLRGSSYNEQFF. This chain connects TRBV7-2 to TRBJ2-1; 7 nucleotides agree with TRBD2. V lost 4 bases, J lost 0 bases, and 6 bases stayed unmatched. The CDR3 length is 16 residues. In germline, CDR1 is SGHTA, CDR2 FQGNSA.

This clonotype was counted only a few times. The rearrangement links TRBV28 to TRBJ1-5; TRBD1 matches at 9 bases. V dropped 5 bases and J dropped 7; count of bases not matched to a gene: 6. The CDR3 is 14 amino acids. Germline CDR1 is MDHEN and CDR2 is SYDVKM. The CDR3 sequence is CASSTTGGGQPQHF. The DNA of the CDR3 is TGTGCCAGCAGTACAACAGGGGGCGGGCAGCCCCAGCATTTT.

In its sample, this clonotype was seen a few times. This chain links TRBV7-8 with TRBJ1-5, with TRBD1 as a possible D gene (5 bases). Per germline, CDR1 SGHVS and CDR2 FQNEAQ. The V end was cut by 8 bases, the J end by 9 bases, with 17 bases between. The CDR3 has 13 residues. CDR3 in amino acids: CASGRRVGGPQHF. The CDR3 DNA sequence: TGTGCCAGCGGAAGGCGGGTGGGGGGGCCCCAGCATTTT.

V is TRBV14 and J is TRBJ1-6; D gene unclear. V lost 1 base and J 15 bases, leaving 7 bases between the germline ends. This CDR3 has 11 residues. Germline values: CDR1 SGHDN, CDR2 FVKESK. The CDR3 spells CASSQGASLHF. Written as DNA, the CDR3 is TGTGCCAGCAGCCAAGGGGCAAGCCTCCACTTT.

J is TRBJ2-2 and V is TRBV19, with D possibly matching TRBD2 (5 bases). Germline V CDR1 and CDR2: LNHDA, SQIVND (reference sequence). The CDR3 runs 13 residues. Deletions cut 11 bases from V and 1 base from J, with 11 bases between. CDR3 DNA sequence: TGTGCCGGAGGACGGAGGAACACCGGGGAGCTGTTTTTT. This sequence encodes CAGGRRNTGELFF.

This clonotype was detected a few times. V is TRBV7-2 and J is TRBJ2-7, with 7 bases that match TRBD2. Germline CDR1 and CDR2: SGHTA and FQGNSA. V was clipped by 4 bases and J by 5 bases; unmatched bases: 8. The CDR3 contains 14 residues. The DNA for the CDR3 is TGTGCCAGCAGCTCGCATCGGACTAGAAACGAGCAGTACTTC. Translating it yields CASSSHRTRNEQYF. Combining the CDR3 with reference TRBV7-2 and TRBJ2-7 gives the whole variable domain GAGVSQSPSNKVTEKGKDVELRCDPISGHTALYWYRQSLGQGLEFLIYFQGNSAPDKSGLPSDRFSAERTGGSVSTLTIQRTQQEDSAVYLCASSSHRTRNEQYFGPGTRLTVT.

This clonotype was seen more than once but under ten times. V usage is TRBV7-2 and J usage is TRBJ2-1; 11 nucleotides line up with TRBD2. The CDR3 is made up of 19 amino acids. V shed 3 bases, J shed 9 bases, and the junction held 19 bases outside the gene matches. The germline V gene encodes CDR1 SGHTA and CDR2 FQGNSA. The CDR3 loop is CASSLPTRGIAGGRGEQFF. DNA for the CDR3: TGTGCCAGCAGCTTGCCTACACGTGGGATAGCGGGGGGGCGGGGTGAGCAGTTCTTC.

This clonotype was counted only a few times. The rearrangement uses TRBV6-2 or TRBV6-3 and TRBJ2-3; D is uncertain. Germline-derived CDR1 and CDR2 are MNHEY and SVGEGT. The V end was cut by 3 bases, the J end by 4 bases, with 14 bases between. The CDR3 contains 15 residues. This CDR3 reads CASSYRLSTADTQYF. CDR3 sequence (DNA): TGTGCCAGCAGTTATCGGTTAAGTACCGCAGATACGCAGTATTTT.

This chain joins TRBV10-3 and TRBJ2-7; D not resolved. V gave up 3 bases and J gave up 1 base, with 7 bases separating them. CDR3 size: 13 residues. Germline loops: CDR1 ENHRY, CDR2 SYGVKD. Written as DNA, the CDR3 is TGTGCCATCAGTGATGGCGGTTCCTACGAGCAGTACTTC. It is translated as CAISDGGSYEQYF.

A few counts support this clonotype. The V gene is TRBV7-2, the J gene TRBJ2-7; 7 bases match TRBD2. Germline CDR1 SGHTA, CDR2 FQGNSA. This CDR3 has 14 amino acids. The J segment lost 3 bases and the V segment lost 3 bases, leaving 5 bases of the junction unmatched. CDR3 sequence reads: CASSFLSGDYEQYF. The CDR3 nucleotides are TGTGCCAGCAGCTTCCTGAGCGGGGACTACGAGCAGTACTTC.

The rearrangement links TRBV7-6 to TRBJ2-4; perhaps TRBD2 as D (5 bases). In germline, CDR1 is SGHVS, CDR2 FNYEAQ. This CDR3 has 16 amino acids. The V end lost 1 base, the J end lost 4 bases, and 14 bases lay between the germline ends. CDR3 sequence (DNA): TGTGCCAGCAGCTTAGGCCCCCCACTAGAAAAAAACATTCAGTACTTC. Its protein is CASSLGPPLEKNIQYF.

The rearrangement links TRBV6-6 to TRBJ2-7; no reliable D call. The length of the CDR3 is 16 residues. CDR1 is MNHNY, CDR2 SVGAGI, per germline (reference sequence). V shed 0 bases and J shed 2 bases, with 14 bases lying between them. CDR3 nucleotide sequence: TGTGCCAGCAGTTACTCCTCTCTAGGTCTAACCTACGAGCAGTACTTC. Translation: CASSYSSLGLTYEQYF.

The rearrangement uses TRBV7-2 and TRBJ2-5; D is unclear. The V gene lost 4 bases and the J gene lost 5 bases, with 8 bases spanning the gap. The CDR3 runs 12 residues. Germline CDR1 and CDR2: SGHTA and FQGNSA. For the CDR3, the DNA is TGTGCCAGCAGCTCTTTAATGGAGACCCAGTACTTC. It translates to CASSSLMETQYF.

About this clonotype: One base away lies a much larger clone, so this may be a sequencing read error. The chain is built from TRBV7-2 and TRBJ2-2; D is unresolved. Germline CDR1 SGHTA, CDR2 FQGNSA. The CDR3 runs 13 residues. The CDR3 coding sequence is TGTGCCAGCAGCTTAGAGAACATCGGGGAGCTGTTTTTT. It yields the protein CASSLENIGELFF. Together with reference TRBV7-2 and TRBJ2-2, the CDR3 gives the full variable domain: GAGVSQSPSNKVTEKGKDVELRCDPISGHTALYWYRQSLGQGLEFLIYFQGNSAPDKSGLPSDRFSAERTGGSVSTLTIQRTQQEDSAVYLCASSLENIGELFFGEGSRLTVL.

The rearrangement uses TRBV6-5 and TRBJ1-6; D is ambiguous. The CDR3 is made up of 13 amino acids. V gave up 5 bases and J gave up 9 bases, with 11 bases separating them. Germline-derived CDR1 and CDR2 are MNHEY and SVGAGI. This CDR3 is CASSEEARSPLHF. CDR3 bases: TGTGCCAGCAGTGAAGAGGCGCGTTCACCCCTCCACTTT.

The rearrangement links TRBV4-1 to TRBJ2-5; unclear D gene. CDR1 is MGHRA and CDR2 is YSYEKL in the germline V gene. Trimming removed 4 bases at V and 5 bases at J, with 11 bases between. This CDR3 spans 13 amino acids. In DNA, the CDR3 is TGCGCCAGCAGCCGGCTCATTGGGGAGACCCAGTACTTC. Protein: CASSRLIGETQYF.

A remark on this clonotype: One base away lies a much larger clone, so this may be a sequencing read error. The V gene is TRBV6-1, the J gene TRBJ2-7, with D possibly matching TRBD1 (6 bases). Germline values: CDR1 MNHNS, CDR2 SASEGT. There are 12 residues in the CDR3. The CDR3 nucleotides are TGTGCCAGACCGACAGGAACTTACGGGCAGTACTTC. This encodes CARPTGTYGQYF.

The chain couples TRBV28 to TRBJ1-4, with D perhaps matching TRBD1 (5 bases). Germline CDR1 and CDR2: MDHEN and SYDVKM. Trimming stripped 5 bases from V and 4 bases from J, with 14 bases between. The CDR3 length is 15 residues. CDR3 sequence reads: CASSLGPTNNEKLFF. CDR3 DNA sequence: TGTGCCAGCAGTCTGGGACCGACGAATAATGAAAAACTGTTTTTT. The full variable domain, completed using reference TRBV28 and TRBJ1-4, is DVKVTQSSRYLVKRTGEKVFLECVQDMDHENMFWYRQDPGLGLRLIYFSYDVKMKEKGDIPEGYSVSREKKERFSLILESASTNQTSMYLCASSLGPTNNEKLFFGSGTQLSVL.